These 20 T cell receptor beta chains were all obtained from the same sample, sequenced in a study of blood T cell repertoires in COVID-19. TCRdb's copy holds only in-frame clones and misses some; the assay was immunoSEQ multiplex PCR. Among some 260,000 clones listed, 85% to 95% were seen once. Sequenced sample: PBMCs or T cells enriched from blood (not recorded which). The receptors were gathered from a woman aged 18-30 years who had recovered from COVID-19.

The gene calls are TRBV20-1 and TRBJ1-1; perhaps TRBD1 as D (6 bases). The CDR3 loop spans 14 amino acids. Trimming shortened V by 3 bases and J by 5 bases, and 16 bases separated the two germline ends. Germline CDR1 and CDR2: DFQATT and SNEGSKA (reference sequence). The CDR3, as DNA: TGCAGTGCTAGTGAACAGGGAAGAAATACTGAAGCTTTCTTT. Its translation is CSASEQGRNTEAFF.

The V call is TRBV24-1, the J call TRBJ2-3; 8 positions match TRBD1. This CDR3 contains 13 residues. V shed 4 bases, J shed 11 bases, and the junction held 7 bases outside the gene matches. The germline V gene has CDR1 KGHDR and CDR2 SFDVKD. CDR3 bases: TGTGCCACCAGTGAAACCAGGGGGCGCGGGCAGTATTTT. Its protein is CATSETRGRGQYF.

The chain employs TRBV5-4 and TRBJ2-3; 7 positions agree with TRBD2. The CDR3 has 16 residues. Per the germline V gene, CDR1 is SGHNT and CDR2 is YYREEE (reference sequence). Germline trimming cut 2 bases from V and 0 bases from J; bases unmatched to any gene: 6. CDR3 DNA sequence: TGTGCCAGCAGCTTCTATACCGGGGGGAGCACAGATACGCAGTATTTT. It translates to CASSFYTGGSTDTQYF.

This rearrangement joins TRBV3-1 (or the pseudogene TRBV3-2) to TRBJ1-1; D not certain. The CDR3 loop spans 14 amino acids. V dropped 0 bases and J dropped 2 bases, with 7 bases sitting between them. Germline CDR1 is LGHDT and CDR2 is YNNKEL (reference sequence). Here the CDR3 DNA reads TGTGCCAGCAGCCAAGATGGCCTTAACACTGAAGCTTTCTTT. Its translation is CASSQDGLNTEAFF.

The rearrangement links TRBV7-8 to TRBJ2-1, with 8 bases fitting TRBD2. The germline V gene encodes CDR1 SGHVS and CDR2 FQNEAQ. The CDR3 loop spans 15 amino acids. V trimming: 2 bases; J trimming: 0 bases; junction bases outside the gene matches: 0. CDR3 in amino acids: CASSLRGGSYNEQFF. The CDR3 DNA reads as TGTGCCAGCAGCTTACGGGGGGGCTCCTACAATGAGCAGTTCTTC.

This chain links TRBV6-5 with TRBJ1-6; 7 bases fit TRBD1. The J segment lost 6 bases and the V segment lost 1 base, leaving 3 bases of the junction unmatched. The CDR3 has 15 residues. Per the germline V gene, CDR1 is MNHEY and CDR2 is SVGAGI. The CDR3 sequence is CASSYLGTVNSPLHF. Written as DNA, the CDR3 is TGTGCCAGCAGTTACTTGGGGACAGTTAATTCACCCCTCCACTTT.

V and J are TRBV19 and TRBJ2-2; 8 bases agree with TRBD1. The CDR3 length is 15 residues. Germline CDR1 reads LNHDA; CDR2 reads SQIVND (reference sequence). The junction had 7 bases not matched to a gene; V was cut back by 3 bases and J by 7 bases. CDR3 sequence reads: CASSIDGQGIGELFF. DNA for the CDR3: TGTGCCAGTAGTATTGATGGACAGGGAATCGGGGAGCTGTTTTTT.

This clone was seen once. The chain joins TRBV9 to TRBJ1-2; TRBD1 agrees at 9 bases. The length of the CDR3 is 17 residues. With V trimmed by 3 bases and J by 1 base, 10 bases remained unmatched. Germline V gene data show CDR1 as SGDLS and CDR2 as YYNGEE. The CDR3 region is CASSAQTGGGGNYGYTF. CDR3 DNA: TGTGCCAGCAGCGCCCAGACAGGGGGGGGCGGTAACTATGGCTACACCTTC.

The gene calls are TRBV4-1 and TRBJ2-7; D gene unclear. Trimming removed 2 bases at V and 3 bases at J, with 14 bases between. CDR1 and CDR2 from the germline V gene are MGHRA and YSYEKL. This CDR3 is built from 15 residues. Here the CDR3 DNA reads TGCGCCAGCAGCCAACCTCTCGCGTTCGACTACGAGCAGTACTTC. Translated, it gives CASSQPLAFDYEQYF.

This clone is a singleton in its sample. The rearrangement uses TRBV5-1 and TRBJ2-7; 10 bases agree with TRBD2. This CDR3 spans 15 amino acids. Germline V CDR1 and CDR2: SGHRS, YFSETQ. The J segment lost 0 bases and the V segment lost 0 bases, leaving 0 bases of the junction unmatched. CDR3 in DNA: TGCGCCAGCAGCTTGGCTAGCGGGAGCTCCTACGAGCAGTACTTC. Translating it yields CASSLASGSSYEQYF.

This chain uses TRBV5-1 with TRBJ2-1; possible D gene TRBD2, 5 bases. The CDR3 contains 12 residues. Germline V gives CDR1 SGHRS, CDR2 YFSETQ. V dropped 1 base and J dropped 8 bases, with 7 bases sitting between them. CDR3 DNA sequence: TGCGCCAGCAGCTTGAACGGGGATGAGCAGTTCTTC. Amino acids: CASSLNGDEQFF.

The gene calls are TRBV27 and TRBJ1-2; weak D call: TRBD1 (6 bases). Trimming shortened V by 0 bases and J by 5 bases, and 13 bases separated the two germline ends. Germline V gene lookup returns CDR1 MNHEY and CDR2 SMNVEV (reference sequence). The CDR3 is 15 amino acids. Here the CDR3 DNA reads TGTGCCAGCAGTTTATCACAGGGAGGGTTTTATGGCTACACCTTC. This gives the protein CASSLSQGGFYGYTF.

This clone was counted once. This chain joins TRBV29-1 and TRBJ2-2; TRBD2 is a possible D gene (5 bases). The CDR3 has 13 amino acids. Germline CDR1 and CDR2: SQVTM and ANQGSEA. The V end was cut by 4 bases, the J end by 0 bases, with 6 bases between. CDR3 coding DNA: TGCAGCGTTGGACTACCGAACACCGGGGAGCTGTTTTTT. The encoded protein is CSVGLPNTGELFF.

The rearrangement joins TRBV4-1 to TRBJ2-1; 14 nucleotides align to TRBD2. Losses at the gene ends were 5 bases for V and 6 bases for J; bases not matched to a gene: 6. Germline V CDR1 and CDR2: MGHRA, YSYEKL. The CDR3 contains 16 residues. CDR3 protein: CASSNPTSGRGNEQFF. CDR3 DNA: TGCGCCAGCAGCAACCCGACTAGCGGGAGGGGCAATGAGCAGTTCTTC.

V and J are TRBV5-1 and TRBJ1-2; unclear D gene. The CDR3 consists of 14 residues. Trimming stripped 4 bases from V and 6 bases from J, with 16 bases between. Germline V gives CDR1 SGHRS, CDR2 YFSETQ. The CDR3 protein is CASSRNRGEDGYTF. CDR3 coding DNA: TGCGCCAGCAGCCGCAACCGGGGAGAGGATGGCTACACCTTC.

The chain employs TRBV2 and TRBJ1-1; 7 bases are a match to TRBD1. The CDR3 runs to 12 residues. V lost 5 bases to trimming and J lost 7 bases; unmatched junction nucleotides: 4. Per germline, CDR1 SNHLY and CDR2 FYNNEI. The CDR3 protein is CASSLGQIEAFF. The CDR3 bases are TGTGCCAGCAGTCTGGGACAGATTGAAGCTTTCTTT.

The chain has TRBV5-1 and TRBJ2-1; D is ambiguous. This CDR3 is 14 amino acids long. V was pared by 0 bases and J by 5 bases, with 9 bases between. Germline-derived CDR1 and CDR2 are SGHRS and YFSETQ. The DNA for the CDR3 is TGCGCCAGCAGCTTGGGAGGAGAAAACAATGAGCAGTTCTTC. Its protein product is CASSLGGENNEQFF.

CDR3 sequence: CASSSLPSTDTQYF. CDR3 nucleotide sequence: TGTGCCAGCAGCTCCCTTCCTAGCACAGATACGCAGTATTTT. The chain has TRBV27 and TRBJ2-3; unclear D gene. The V gene's germline CDR1 is MNHEY and CDR2 SMNVEV (reference sequence). This CDR3 is 14 amino acids long. The ends were cut back, 6 bases at V and 0 bases at J, with 10 bases in the middle.

The rearrangement joins TRBV18 to TRBJ2-3; 9 bases fit TRBD1. The CDR3 contains 15 residues. V lost 3 bases, J lost 1 base, and 2 bases stayed unmatched. In germline, CDR1 is KGHSH, CDR2 LQKENI. The DNA of the CDR3 is TGTGCCAGCTCACCTTGGGACAGGGGCACAGATACGCAGTATTTT. Its protein product is CASSPWDRGTDTQYF.

This chain joins TRBV5-1 and TRBJ1-6, with unresolved D. The CDR3 length is 14 residues. Trimming removed 1 base from V and 8 bases from J, with 10 bases in between. Germline CDR1 is SGHRS and CDR2 is YFSETQ. The CDR3 DNA is TGCGCCAGCAGCTTGTTCGAGGCGCATTCACCCCTCCACTTT. Translated: CASSLFEAHSPLHF. The complete variable domain, with remaining parts taken from reference TRBV5-1 and TRBJ1-6, reads KAGVTQTPRYLIKTRGQQVTLSCSPISGHRSVSWYQQTPGQGLQFLFEYFSETQRNKGNFPGRFSGRQFSNSRSEMNVSTLELGDSALYLCASSLFEAHSPLHFGNGTRLTVT.